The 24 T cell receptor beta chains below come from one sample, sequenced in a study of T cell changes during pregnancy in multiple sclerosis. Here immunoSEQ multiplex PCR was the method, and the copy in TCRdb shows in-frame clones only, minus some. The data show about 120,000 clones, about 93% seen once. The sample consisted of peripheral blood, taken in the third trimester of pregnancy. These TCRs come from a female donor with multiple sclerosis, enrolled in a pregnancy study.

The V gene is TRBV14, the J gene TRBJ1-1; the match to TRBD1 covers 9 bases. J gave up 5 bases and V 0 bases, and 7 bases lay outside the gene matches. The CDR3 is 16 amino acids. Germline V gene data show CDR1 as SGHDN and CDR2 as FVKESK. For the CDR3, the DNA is TGTGCCAGCAGCCAAGAACTCCCCGGGACAGGGACTGAAGCTTTCTTT. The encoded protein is CASSQELPGTGTEAFF.

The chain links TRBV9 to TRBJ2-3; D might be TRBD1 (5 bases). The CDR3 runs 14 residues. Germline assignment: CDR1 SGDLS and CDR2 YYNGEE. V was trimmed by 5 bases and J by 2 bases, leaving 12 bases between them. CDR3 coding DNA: TGTGCCAGCAGTCCTTCGACAGTCACAGATACGCAGTATTTT. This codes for CASSPSTVTDTQYF.

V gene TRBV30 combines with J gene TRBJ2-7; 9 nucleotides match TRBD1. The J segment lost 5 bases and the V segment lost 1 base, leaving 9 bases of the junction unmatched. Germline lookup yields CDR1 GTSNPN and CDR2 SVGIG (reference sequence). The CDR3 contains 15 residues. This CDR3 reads CAWSGGTGIGNEQYF. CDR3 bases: TGTGCCTGGAGTGGGGGGACAGGGATAGGAAACGAGCAGTACTTC.

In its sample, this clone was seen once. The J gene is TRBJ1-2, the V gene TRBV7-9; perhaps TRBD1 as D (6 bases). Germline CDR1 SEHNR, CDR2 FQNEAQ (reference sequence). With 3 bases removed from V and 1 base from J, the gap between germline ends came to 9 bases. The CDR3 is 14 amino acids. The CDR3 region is CASSLDSFNYGYTF. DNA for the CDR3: TGTGCCAGCAGCTTGGACAGTTTTAACTATGGCTACACCTTC.

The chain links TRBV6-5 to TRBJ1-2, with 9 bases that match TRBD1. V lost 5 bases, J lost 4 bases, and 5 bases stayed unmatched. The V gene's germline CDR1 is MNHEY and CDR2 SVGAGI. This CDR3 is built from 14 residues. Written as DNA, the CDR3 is TGTGCCAGCAGTCCACCGGGACAGGGCTATGGCTACACCTTC. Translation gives CASSPPGQGYGYTF.

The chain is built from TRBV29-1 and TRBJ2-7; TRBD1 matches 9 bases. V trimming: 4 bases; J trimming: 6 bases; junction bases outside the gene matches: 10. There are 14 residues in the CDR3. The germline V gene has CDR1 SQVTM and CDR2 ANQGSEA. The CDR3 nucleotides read TGCAGCGTTGGGATGGGACAGGGTCGTTCCGAGCAGTACTTC. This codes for CSVGMGQGRSEQYF.

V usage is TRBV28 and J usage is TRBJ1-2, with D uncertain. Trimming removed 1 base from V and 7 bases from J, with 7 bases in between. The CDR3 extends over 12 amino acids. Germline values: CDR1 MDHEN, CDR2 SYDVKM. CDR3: CASSLLRSGYTF. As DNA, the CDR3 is TGTGCCAGCAGTTTATTGAGAAGTGGCTACACCTTC.

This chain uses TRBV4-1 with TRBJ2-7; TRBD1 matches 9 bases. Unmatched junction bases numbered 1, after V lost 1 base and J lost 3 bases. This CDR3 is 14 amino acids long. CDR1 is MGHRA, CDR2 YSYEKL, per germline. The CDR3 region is CASSQGTGDYEQYF. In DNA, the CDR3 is TGCGCCAGCAGCCAAGGGACAGGGGACTACGAGCAGTACTTC.

In DNA form, the CDR3 reads TGTGCCAGCAGCTTGGTTGGTGGACTCCAAGAGACCCAGTACTTC. Translated: CASSLVGGLQETQYF. V usage is TRBV5-6 and J usage is TRBJ2-5; tentative D call: TRBD2 (5 bases). The CDR3 covers 15 residues. Germline CDR1 and CDR2: SGHDT and YYEEEE. V dropped 0 bases and J dropped 1 base, with 10 bases sitting between them.

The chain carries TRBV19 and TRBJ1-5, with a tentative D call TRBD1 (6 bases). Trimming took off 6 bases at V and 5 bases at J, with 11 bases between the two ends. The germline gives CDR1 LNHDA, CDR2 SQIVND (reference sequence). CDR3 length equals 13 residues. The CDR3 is CASSRQADQPQHF. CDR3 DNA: TGTGCCAGTAGCCGACAGGCGGATCAGCCCCAGCATTTT.

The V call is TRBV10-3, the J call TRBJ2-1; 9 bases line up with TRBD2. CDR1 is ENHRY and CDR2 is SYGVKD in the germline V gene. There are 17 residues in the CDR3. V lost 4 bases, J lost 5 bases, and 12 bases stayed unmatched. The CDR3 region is CAISGAGGPGINNEQFF. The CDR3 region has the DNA TGTGCCATCAGTGGTGCGGGGGGGCCGGGGATCAACAATGAGCAGTTCTTC.

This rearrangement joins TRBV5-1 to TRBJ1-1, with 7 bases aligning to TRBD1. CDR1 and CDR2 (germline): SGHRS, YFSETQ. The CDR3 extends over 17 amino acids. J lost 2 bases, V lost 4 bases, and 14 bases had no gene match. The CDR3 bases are TGCGCCAGCAGCCCCCTAGAGGCCGGGACAGTAAACACTGAAGCTTTCTTT. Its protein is CASSPLEAGTVNTEAFF.

DNA for the CDR3: TGTGCCAGCAGGGAGTCGGGTGAAAAACTGTTTTTT. Protein sequence: CASRESGEKLFF. The chain joins TRBV6-1 to TRBJ1-4, with unresolved D. This CDR3 comprises 12 residues. V was clipped by 6 bases and J by 7 bases, with 9 bases between them. Germline V gene lookup returns CDR1 MNHNS and CDR2 SASEGT.

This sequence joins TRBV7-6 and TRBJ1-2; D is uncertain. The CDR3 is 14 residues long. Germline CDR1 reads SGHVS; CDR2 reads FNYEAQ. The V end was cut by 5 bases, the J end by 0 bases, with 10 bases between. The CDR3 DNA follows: TGTGCCAGCAGCCCTACCGGGACTAACTATGGCTACACCTTC. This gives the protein CASSPTGTNYGYTF.

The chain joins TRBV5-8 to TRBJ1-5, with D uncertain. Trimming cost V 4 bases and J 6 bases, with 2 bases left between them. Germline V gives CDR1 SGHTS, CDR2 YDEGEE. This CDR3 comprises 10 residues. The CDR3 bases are TGTGCCAGCAGCCTTCAGCCCCAGCATTTT. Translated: CASSLQPQHF. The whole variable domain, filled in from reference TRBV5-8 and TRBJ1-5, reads EAGVTQSPTHLIKTRGQQATLRCSPISGHTSVYWYQQALGLGLQFLLWYDEGEERNRGNFPPRFSGRQFPNYSSELNVNALELEDSALYLCASSLQPQHFGDGTRLSIL.

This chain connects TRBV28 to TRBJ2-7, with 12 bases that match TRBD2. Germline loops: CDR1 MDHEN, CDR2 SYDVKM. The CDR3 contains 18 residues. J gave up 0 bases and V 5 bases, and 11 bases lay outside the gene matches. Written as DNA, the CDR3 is TGTGCCAGCAGTCTACTAGCGGGAGGTACGGAGGGCTCCTACGAGCAGTACTTC. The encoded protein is CASSLLAGGTEGSYEQYF. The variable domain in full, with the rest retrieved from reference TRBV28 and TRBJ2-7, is DVKVTQSSRYLVKRTGEKVFLECVQDMDHENMFWYRQDPGLGLRLIYFSYDVKMKEKGDIPEGYSVSREKKERFSLILESASTNQTSMYLCASSLLAGGTEGSYEQYFGPGTRLTVT.

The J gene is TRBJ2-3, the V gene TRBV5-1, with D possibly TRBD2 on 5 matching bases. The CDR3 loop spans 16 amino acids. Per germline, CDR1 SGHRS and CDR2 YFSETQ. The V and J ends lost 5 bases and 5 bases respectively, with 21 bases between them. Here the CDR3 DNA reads TGCGCCAGCAGGAGGCTAGCATTCGAGGTGGGAGATACGCAGTATTTT. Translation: CASRRLAFEVGDTQYF.

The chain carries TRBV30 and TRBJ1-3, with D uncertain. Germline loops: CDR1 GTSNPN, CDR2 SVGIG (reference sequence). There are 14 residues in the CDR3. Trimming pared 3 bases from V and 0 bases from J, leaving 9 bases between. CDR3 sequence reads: CAWSLSSSGNTIYF. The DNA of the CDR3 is TGTGCCTGGAGCCTAAGCTCCTCTGGAAACACCATATATTTT.

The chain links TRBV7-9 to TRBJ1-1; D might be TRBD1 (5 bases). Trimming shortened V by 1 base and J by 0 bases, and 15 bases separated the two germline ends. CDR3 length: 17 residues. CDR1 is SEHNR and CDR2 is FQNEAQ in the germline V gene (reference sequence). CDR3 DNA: TGTGCCAGCAGCTTAGGGGGTTTCGGCAGGGTGAACACTGAAGCTTTCTTT. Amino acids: CASSLGGFGRVNTEAFF.

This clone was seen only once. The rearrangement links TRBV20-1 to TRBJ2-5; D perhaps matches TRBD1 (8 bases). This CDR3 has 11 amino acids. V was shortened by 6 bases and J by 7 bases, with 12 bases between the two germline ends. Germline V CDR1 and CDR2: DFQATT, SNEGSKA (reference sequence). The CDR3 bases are TGCAGTGCGGACAGGGAGGGGACCCAGTACTTC. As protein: CSADREGTQYF.

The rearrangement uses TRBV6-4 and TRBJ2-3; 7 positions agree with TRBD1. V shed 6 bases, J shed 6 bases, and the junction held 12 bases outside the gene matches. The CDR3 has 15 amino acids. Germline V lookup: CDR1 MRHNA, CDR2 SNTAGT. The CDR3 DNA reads TGTGCCAGCAGCGCCACGACAGGGTTATTGGATACGCAGTATTTT. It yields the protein CASSATTGLLDTQYF.

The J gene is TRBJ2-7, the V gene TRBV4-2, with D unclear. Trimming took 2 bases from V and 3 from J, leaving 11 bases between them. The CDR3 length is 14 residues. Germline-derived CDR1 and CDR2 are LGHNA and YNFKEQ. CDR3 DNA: TGTGCCAGCAGCCAACCTGGGCCCGACTACGAGCAGTACTTC. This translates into CASSQPGPDYEQYF.

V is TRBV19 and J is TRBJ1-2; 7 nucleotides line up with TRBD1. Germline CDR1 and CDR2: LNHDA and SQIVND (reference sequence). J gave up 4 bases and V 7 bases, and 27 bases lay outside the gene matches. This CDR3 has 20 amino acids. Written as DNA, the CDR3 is TGTGCCAGTAACCCCGCCGGGGCCACAACGGGACAGAGAACCCTCTATGGCTACACCTTC. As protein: CASNPAGATTGQRTLYGYTF.

This CDR3 reads CASSDARIRYNEQFF. CDR3 in DNA: TGTGCCAGCAGTGACGCCCGCATTCGGTACAATGAGCAGTTCTTC. The genes are TRBV6-1 and TRBJ2-1, with no clear D. The length of the CDR3 is 15 residues. V shed 3 bases and J shed 4 bases, with 13 bases lying between them. Looked up from germline, CDR1 is MNHNS and CDR2 is SASEGT.